A single sample gave rise to the 17 T cell receptor beta chains below, sequenced in a study of graft-versus-host responses after intestinal transplantation. For these receptors, no antigen is known. Profiling relied on immunoSEQ multiplex PCR, and the TCRdb table lists in-frame clones only, not all of them. Of over 90,000 clones in the sample, around 91% were seen once. The source material was unstimulated CD4+ T cells sorted from spleen or lymph node cells, sampled before transplant. The receptors originated from a human donor who was the organ donor for an intestinal transplant.

The J gene is TRBJ2-1, the V gene TRBV5-1; no firm D call. CDR1 is SGHRS, CDR2 YFSETQ, per germline. There are 16 residues in the CDR3. The V end lost 0 bases, the J end lost 4 bases, and 14 bases lay between the germline ends. The CDR3 spells CASSLVSGWQYNEQFF. The CDR3 DNA sequence: TGCGCCAGCAGCTTGGTATCGGGTTGGCAATACAATGAGCAGTTCTTC.

V gene TRBV20-1 combines with J gene TRBJ1-1; D remains ambiguous. The CDR3 totals 11 residues. Germline CDR1 DFQATT, CDR2 SNEGSKA (reference sequence). V was cut by 3 bases and J by 7 bases, with 9 bases left in between. The CDR3 DNA reads TGCAGTGCTAGTGCCCGAGATGAAGCTTTCTTT. Its translation: CSASARDEAFF.

This chain uses TRBV6-5 with TRBJ2-2, with a tentative D call TRBD2 (5 bases). There are 16 residues in the CDR3. The ends were cut back, 0 bases at V and 5 bases at J, with 13 bases in the middle. Germline V gives CDR1 MNHEY, CDR2 SVGAGI. CDR3 in amino acids: CASSYSPSGATGELFF. The CDR3 DNA reads TGTGCCAGCAGTTACTCCCCCAGCGGTGCTACCGGGGAGCTGTTTTTT.

The chain is built from TRBV4-1 and TRBJ2-7; TRBD2 matches 11 bases. Germline lookup yields CDR1 MGHRA and CDR2 YSYEKL. The CDR3 sequence is 16 residues long. Germline trimming cut 2 bases from V and 2 bases from J; bases unmatched to any gene: 5. CDR3 protein: CASSQYLAGGTYEQYF. The DNA for the CDR3 is TGCGCCAGCAGCCAATACCTAGCGGGGGGTACCTACGAGCAGTACTTC.

This sequence joins TRBV2 and TRBJ2-5; D gene ambiguous. This CDR3 is built from 15 residues. V was pared by 3 bases and J by 1 base, with 12 bases between. The germline CDR1 and CDR2 sequences are SNHLY and FYNNEI. The CDR3 loop reads CASSDKELSQETQYF. The CDR3, as DNA: TGTGCCAGCAGTGACAAGGAGTTATCCCAAGAGACCCAGTACTTC.

This chain joins TRBV19 and TRBJ1-1, with D possibly being TRBD1 (6 bases). This CDR3 has 15 amino acids. Germline values: CDR1 LNHDA, CDR2 SQIVND (reference sequence). Between the trimmed V and J ends, which lost 3 bases and 4 bases, there was a span of 15 bases. CDR3 DNA sequence: TGTGCCAGTAGTATGGTTCCTGGGGGCGGCACTGAAGCTTTCTTT. It specifies CASSMVPGGGTEAFF.

This clone has a single count. This chain connects TRBV4-3 to TRBJ2-7; TRBD1 is a possible D gene (6 bases). CDR1 and CDR2 from the germline V gene are LGHNA and YSLEER. This CDR3 spans 15 amino acids. Trimming cost V 4 bases and J 3 bases, with 16 bases left between them. The DNA for the CDR3 is TGCGCCAGCAGCCCGAACAGGGCCGAAATCTACGAGCAGTACTTC. Translation gives CASSPNRAEIYEQYF.

The V and J genes are TRBV2 and TRBJ1-6, with unresolved D. This CDR3 is 16 amino acids long. The germline V gene encodes CDR1 SNHLY and CDR2 FYNNEI. Trimming took 6 bases from V and 0 from J, leaving 12 bases between them. In nucleotides, the CDR3 is TGTGCCAGCAGGGTACTTCTGAGCTCCTATAATTCACCCCTCCACTTT. Protein: CASRVLLSSYNSPLHF.

This chain joins TRBV6-1 and TRBJ1-2; D remains ambiguous. V gave up 6 bases and J gave up 4 bases, with 12 bases separating them. Germline V gives CDR1 MNHNS, CDR2 SASEGT. The CDR3 is made up of 13 amino acids. The CDR3: CASSQDGSYGYTF. The CDR3 nucleotides read TGTGCCAGCAGCCAAGACGGGAGCTATGGCTACACCTTC.

This sequence joins TRBV7-9 and TRBJ1-2; 8 bases are shared with TRBD1. The germline V gene has CDR1 SEHNR and CDR2 FQNEAQ (reference sequence). V trimming: 3 bases; J trimming: 5 bases; junction bases outside the gene matches: 14. The CDR3 runs to 17 residues. The CDR3 loop reads CASSFSDRVILSYGYTF. The CDR3 region has the DNA TGTGCCAGCAGCTTCTCGGACAGGGTGATCCTTAGTTATGGCTACACCTTC.

The chain has TRBV6-6 and TRBJ2-7, with TRBD2 matching 7 bases. The CDR3 covers 16 residues. The germline CDR1 and CDR2 sequences are MNHNY and SVGAGI (reference sequence). Losses at the gene ends were 2 bases for V and 0 bases for J; bases not matched to a gene: 7. The CDR3 DNA reads as TGTGCCAGCAGTTACCCCCTAGCGGTTCTCTCCTACGAGCAGTACTTC. This sequence encodes CASSYPLAVLSYEQYF.

This clone was detected a few times. The V and J genes are TRBV7-9 and TRBJ1-5, with no clear D. Germline assignment: CDR1 SEHNR and CDR2 FQNEAQ (reference sequence). Between the trimmed V and J ends, which lost 5 bases and 3 bases, there was a span of 11 bases. The CDR3 length is 14 residues. CDR3 protein: CASSPTEFNQPQHF. The CDR3, as DNA: TGTGCCAGCAGCCCTACAGAGTTCAATCAGCCCCAGCATTTT.

The chain combines TRBV4-3 with TRBJ1-1; possible D gene TRBD1, 6 bases. The germline gives CDR1 LGHNA, CDR2 YSLEER. Trimming took off 3 bases at V and 2 bases at J, with 16 bases between the two ends. This CDR3 has 16 amino acids. CDR3 region: CASSQHPRGINTEAFF. CDR3 DNA: TGCGCCAGCAGCCAGCATCCCAGGGGCATCAACACTGAAGCTTTCTTT.

The V gene is TRBV6-6, the J gene TRBJ1-2; D gene ambiguous. The length of the CDR3 is 16 residues. V lost 0 bases and J lost 2, with 13 bases in between. Germline V gene sequence: CDR1 MNHNY, CDR2 SVGAGI (reference sequence). The CDR3 loop reads CASSYSSGNRNYGYTF. The DNA of the CDR3 is TGTGCCAGCAGTTACTCGAGCGGGAACCGAAACTATGGCTACACCTTC.

The genes are TRBV11-2 and TRBJ1-2; D gene uncertain. CDR1 is SGHAT, CDR2 FQNNGV, per germline. CDR3 length: 13 amino acids. V was clipped by 1 base and J by 4 bases, with 7 bases between them. CDR3 sequence reads: CASSLGASYGYTF. The CDR3 bases are TGTGCCAGCAGCTTAGGGGCGAGCTATGGCTACACCTTC.

This chain uses TRBV28 with TRBJ1-2, with 7 nucleotides matching TRBD1. V trimming: 2 bases; J trimming: 2 bases; junction bases outside the gene matches: 2. Per germline, CDR1 MDHEN and CDR2 SYDVKM. The CDR3 runs to 14 residues. CDR3 DNA: TGTGCCAGCAGTTTAGCGGGACAGAACTATGGCTACACCTTC. It yields the protein CASSLAGQNYGYTF.

The chain links TRBV11-2 to TRBJ2-7; 8 nucleotides agree with TRBD2. This CDR3 comprises 16 residues. The trim removed 0 bases at V and 5 bases at J, leaving 9 bases unmatched. Looked up from germline, CDR1 is SGHAT and CDR2 is FQNNGV. Written as DNA, the CDR3 is TGTGCCAGCAGCTTAGACAGTCTAGCGGGCGCCCACGAGCAGTACTTC. Residues: CASSLDSLAGAHEQYF.